A single sample gave rise to the 17 T cell receptor beta chains below, sequenced in a study of cytomegalovirus exposure and HLA in healthy donors. Primers: 60 Vbeta forward and 13 Jbeta reverse. The data were produced by immunoSEQ multiplex PCR, yet TCRdb's version contains in-frame clones alone and is incomplete. The sample lists about 150,000 clones; under 85% were seen once. Sample: PBMCs. Receptors were obtained from a man aged 18 to 29 in good health and CMV-seronegative.

The chain uses TRBV27 and TRBJ1-6; 8 bases agree with TRBD1. Losses at the gene ends were 5 bases for V and 3 bases for J; bases not matched to a gene: 3. This CDR3 is built from 15 residues. CDR1 and CDR2 from the germline V gene are MNHEY and SMNVEV (reference sequence). CDR3 sequence (DNA): TGTGCCAGCAGTGGACAGGGTGGCTATAATTCACCCCTCCACTTT. It translates to CASSGQGGYNSPLHF.

J is TRBJ2-5 and V is TRBV7-2; the match to TRBD2 covers 12 bases. V trimming: 3 bases; J trimming: 5 bases; junction bases outside the gene matches: 7. Germline assignment: CDR1 SGHTA and CDR2 FQGNSA. The CDR3 contains 16 residues. CDR3 nucleotides: TGTGCCAGCAGCTTTGGGGGACTAGCGGGTCACGAGACCCAGTACTTC. It is translated as CASSFGGLAGHETQYF.

This clone appeared a few times. The genes are TRBV11-2 and TRBJ2-1, with D maybe TRBD2 (6 bases). Germline CDR1 reads SGHAT; CDR2 reads FQNNGV. CDR3 size: 17 residues. Trimming took 3 bases from V and 1 from J, leaving 16 bases between them. The CDR3 sequence: CASSFIPGLHSYNEQFF. The DNA for the CDR3 is TGTGCCAGCAGCTTCATACCGGGACTCCATTCCTACAATGAGCAGTTCTTC.

The CDR3 nucleotides read TGTGCCACCAGCAGAGACGGTCGGGGAAATGAGCAGTTCTTC. It codes for CATSRDGRGNEQFF. The chain carries TRBV15 and TRBJ2-1, with a tentative D call TRBD2 (5 bases). The CDR3 spans 14 residues. V dropped 0 bases and J dropped 7 bases, with 10 bases sitting between them. Germline V gene data show CDR1 as LNHNV and CDR2 as YYDKDF (reference sequence).

The chain recombines TRBV7-2 with TRBJ2-5; D is unclear. This CDR3 is 13 amino acids long. Germline CDR1 SGHTA, CDR2 FQGNSA. The ends were cut back, 5 bases at V and 0 bases at J, with 7 bases in the middle. The CDR3 protein is CASSPLYQETQYF. In DNA, the CDR3 is TGTGCCAGCAGCCCCCTGTACCAAGAGACCCAGTACTTC.

The CDR3 spells CASSRSGFYNEQFF. In DNA, the CDR3 is TGTGCCAGCAGTCGGTCGGGGTTCTACAATGAGCAGTTCTTC. This sequence joins TRBV6-5 and TRBJ2-1; tentatively, D is TRBD2 (5 bases). CDR3 size: 14 residues. Germline CDR1 reads MNHEY; CDR2 reads SVGAGI. Deletions cut 5 bases from V and 3 bases from J, with 11 bases between.

This clone occurred a few times. The DNA of the CDR3 is TGTGCCAGCAGCCTTATTAGAGAGGGAACGCAGTATTTT. Its translation: CASSLIREGTQYF. The gene calls are TRBV5-6 and TRBJ2-3; D is perhaps TRBD2 (5 bases). CDR1 and CDR2 (germline): SGHDT, YYEEEE. This CDR3 region has 13 residues. The V and J ends lost 4 bases and 9 bases respectively, with 15 bases between them.

The chain is built from TRBV5-4 and TRBJ1-2, with a weak D call TRBD1 (5 bases). V was cut by 0 bases and J by 6 bases, with 12 bases left in between. The CDR3 extends over 14 amino acids. Germline V CDR1 and CDR2: SGHNT, YYREEE (reference sequence). The CDR3 spells CASSLEDIRNGYTF. The CDR3 DNA reads TGTGCCAGCAGCTTGGAGGACATTCGCAATGGCTACACCTTC. The whole variable domain, remainder taken from reference TRBV5-4 and TRBJ1-2, is ETGVTQSPTHLIKTRGQQVTLRCSSQSGHNTVSWYQQALGQGPQFIFQYYREEENGRGNFPPRFSGLQFPNYSSELNVNALELDDSALYLCASSLEDIRNGYTFGSGTRLTVV.

A remark on this clone: One end of the junction does not line up with germline, which may come from a read error. The chain combines TRBV7-2 with TRBJ2-7, with TRBD2 as a possible D gene (7 bases). The last part of the DNA fits TRBJ2-5 better; the J call may be wrong. Germline CDR1 reads SGHTA; CDR2 reads FQGNSA. The CDR3 runs to 15 residues. CDR3 residues: CASSLAGGLQETQYF. The CDR3 DNA reads as TGTGCCAGCAGCCTAGCCGGGGGGCTCCAAGAGACCCAGTACTTC.

The V and J genes are TRBV11-2 and TRBJ2-2, with 8 bases matching TRBD2. The length of the CDR3 is 16 residues. With 7 bases clipped from V and 4 bases from J, the junction kept 11 bases outside the gene matches. Per germline, CDR1 SGHAT and CDR2 FQNNGV. The CDR3 DNA reads TGTGCCAGCAACGAACCGGGCCGGGGGGGCACCGGGGAGCTGTTTTTT. This sequence encodes CASNEPGRGGTGELFF.

The chain carries TRBV12-1 and TRBJ1-1. TRBV12-1 is reported as a pseudogene. The CDR3 is 11 amino acids. The chain's CDR3 is CASSLCSEAFF. The CDR3 DNA reads as TGTGCCAGCAGCCTTTGTAGTGAAGCTTTCTTT.

V gene TRBV7-2 combines with J gene TRBJ2-3; 12 bases match TRBD2. The J segment lost 7 bases and the V segment lost 3 bases, leaving 8 bases of the junction unmatched. Germline CDR1 is SGHTA and CDR2 is FQGNSA. There are 16 residues in the CDR3. For the CDR3, the DNA is TGTGCCAGCAGCTTGACTAGCGGGGGTTACACGAATACGCAGTATTTT. It codes for CASSLTSGGYTNTQYF.

This clone was seen a handful of times. The chain links TRBV30 to TRBJ2-7, with TRBD1 matching over 10 bases. CDR3 length equals 14 residues. The trim removed 5 bases at V and 6 bases at J, leaving 10 bases unmatched. The germline CDR1 and CDR2 sequences are GTSNPN and SVGIG (reference sequence). The CDR3 DNA sequence: TGTGCCTGGGAAGGACAGGGGGGATCGCCCGAGCAGTACTTC. It is translated as CAWEGQGGSPEQYF.

This chain joins TRBV9 and TRBJ1-2; 9 bases map to TRBD1. CDR3 size: 16 residues. The V gene end was trimmed by 3 bases and the J gene end by 6 bases; junction bases not matched to a gene: 12. Germline-derived CDR1 and CDR2 are SGDLS and YYNGEE. CDR3 nucleotides: TGTGCCAGCAGCGCGCGTTTGCAAACAGGGGGCGATGGCTACACCTTC. Protein: CASSARLQTGGDGYTF.

This clone has only a few counts. This rearrangement joins TRBV7-8 to TRBJ2-2; TRBD1 is a possible D gene (6 bases). The CDR3 extends over 17 amino acids. V dropped 1 base and J dropped 5 bases, with 17 bases sitting between them. CDR1 SGHVS and CDR2 FQNEAQ come from the germline V gene. The CDR3 DNA reads TGTGCCAGCAGCTTAGTTGGCAGGGGTTTAGGAACCGGGGAGCTGTTTTTT. Translated, it gives CASSLVGRGLGTGELFF.

The rearrangement links TRBV6-1 to TRBJ1-6, with D maybe TRBD1 (6 bases). Germline CDR1 reads MNHNS; CDR2 reads SASEGT. The CDR3 has 16 amino acids. The V gene lost 4 bases and the J gene lost 0 bases, with 10 bases spanning the gap. The CDR3 DNA follows: TGTGCCAGCAGTGCCGACAGGATCTCCTATAATTCACCCCTCCACTTT. This sequence encodes CASSADRISYNSPLHF.

This clone was recorded a few times. This chain uses TRBV7-9 with TRBJ2-1; 8 bases are shared with TRBD2. The CDR3 sequence is 15 residues long. From germline, CDR1 is SEHNR and CDR2 FQNEAQ (reference sequence). V dropped 4 bases and J dropped 2; count of bases not matched to a gene: 4. CDR3: CASSSTSGPYNEQFF. The CDR3 coding sequence is TGTGCCAGCAGCTCTACTAGCGGCCCCTACAATGAGCAGTTCTTC.